This entry lists 6 T cell receptor beta chains sequenced from one sample in a study of T cells in Graves' hyperthyroidism and ophthalmopathy. The CDR3 regions of TCR beta were amplified from RNA transcripts. HTBI primers were employed in a first-round RT-PCR of the TCR CDR3. TCRdb fed the multiplex PCR reads into MiXCR, producing one record per CDR3 protein. The sample holds over 550,000 distinct CDR3 sequences; roughly a sixth are singletons and the top ten take about 20%. The sample comprised blood. The receptors originated from a young woman with Graves' hyperthyroidism.

This clonotype has at least ten counts. The genes are TRBV2 and TRBJ1-2; tentative D call: TRBD1 (6 bases). This CDR3 spans 14 amino acids. Trimming pared 6 bases from V and 4 bases from J, leaving 15 bases between. Per the germline V gene, CDR1 is SNHLY and CDR2 is FYNNEI. DNA for the CDR3: TGTGCCAGCAGGGCCGGCGGACAGTTCTATGGCTACACCTTC. Translating gives CASRAGGQFYGYTF. Variable domain in full (rest from reference TRBV2 and TRBJ1-2): EPEVTQTPSHQVTQMGQEVILRCVPISNHLYFYWYRQILGQKVEFLVSFYNNEISEKSEIFDDQFSVERPDGSNFTLKIRSTKLEDSAMYFCASRAGGQFYGYTFGSGTRLTVV.

The CDR3 DNA reads TGTGCCAGCAGGGAGGACTCTGCGAACACCGGGGAGCTGTTTTTT. Protein: CASREDSANTGELFF. The J gene is TRBJ2-2, the V gene TRBV12-3 or TRBV12-4; tentative D call: TRBD2 (5 bases). With 6 bases removed from V and 0 bases from J, the gap between germline ends came to 11 bases. The CDR3 contains 15 residues.

The gene calls are TRBV5-1 and TRBJ2-2; D is undetermined. This CDR3 is built from 16 residues. The V and J ends lost 4 bases and 2 bases respectively, with 15 bases between them. CDR1 is SGHRS and CDR2 is YFSETQ in the germline V gene. The chain's CDR3 is CASSHFQGPNTGELFF. The CDR3 nucleotides read TGCGCCAGCAGCCACTTTCAAGGACCAAACACCGGGGAGCTGTTTTTT.

This clonotype was observed many times. V is TRBV27 and J is TRBJ1-5; no reliable D call. CDR1 is MNHEY and CDR2 is SMNVEV in the germline V gene (reference sequence). The CDR3 sequence is 13 residues long. Trimming stripped 3 bases from V and 6 bases from J, with 9 bases between. The CDR3 nucleotides read TGTGCCAGCAGTTTGTCTTTTCGTCAGCCCCAGCATTTT. It translates to CASSLSFRQPQHF.

A note on this clonotype: Sequence at one end of the junction differs from germline and may be a read error. The chain links TRBV3-1 to TRBJ1-1; TRBD1 agrees at 7 bases. The CDR3 has 15 residues. Germline lookup yields CDR1 LGHDT and CDR2 YNNKEL (reference sequence). The CDR3 sequence is CANRQDDRANTDAFF. In DNA, the CDR3 is TGTGCCAACAGGCAAGATGACAGGGCGAACACTGATGCTTTCTTT.

This clonotype was observed a handful of times. The V gene is TRBV12-3 or TRBV12-4, the J gene TRBJ2-5, with 10 bases matching TRBD2. The V gene end was trimmed by 5 bases and the J gene end by 3 bases; junction bases not matched to a gene: 3. The CDR3 length is 14 residues. CDR3 bases: TGTGCCAGCAGTGGAGCGGGGGGGGAAGAGACCCAGTACTTC. Its translation: CASSGAGGEETQYF.